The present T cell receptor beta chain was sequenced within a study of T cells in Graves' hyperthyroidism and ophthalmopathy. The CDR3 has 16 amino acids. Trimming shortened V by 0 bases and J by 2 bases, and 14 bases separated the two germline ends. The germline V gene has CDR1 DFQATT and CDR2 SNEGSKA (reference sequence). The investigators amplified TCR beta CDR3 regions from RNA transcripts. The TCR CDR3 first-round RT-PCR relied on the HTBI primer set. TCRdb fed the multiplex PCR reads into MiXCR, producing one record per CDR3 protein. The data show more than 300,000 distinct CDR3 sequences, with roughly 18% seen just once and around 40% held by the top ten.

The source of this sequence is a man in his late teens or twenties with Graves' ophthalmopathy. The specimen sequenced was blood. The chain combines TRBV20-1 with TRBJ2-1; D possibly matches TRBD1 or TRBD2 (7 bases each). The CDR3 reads CSARDGEGATYNEQFF. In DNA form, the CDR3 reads TGCAGTGCTAGAGATGGGGAGGGGGCGACCTACAATGAGCAGTTCTTC.